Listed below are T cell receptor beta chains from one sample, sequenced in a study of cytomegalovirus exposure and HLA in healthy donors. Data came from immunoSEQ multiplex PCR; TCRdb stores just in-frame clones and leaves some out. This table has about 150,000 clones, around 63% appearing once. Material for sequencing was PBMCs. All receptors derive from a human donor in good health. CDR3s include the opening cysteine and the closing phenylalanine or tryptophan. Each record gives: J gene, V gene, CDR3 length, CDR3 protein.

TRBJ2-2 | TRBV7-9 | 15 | CASSLGQGFTGELFF
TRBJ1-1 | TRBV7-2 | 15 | CASSPNRDRATEAFF
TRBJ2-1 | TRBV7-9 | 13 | CASSLSGADEQFF
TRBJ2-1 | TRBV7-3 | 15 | CASSPGGGRNNEQFF
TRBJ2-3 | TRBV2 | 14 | CASSERGGGDTQYF
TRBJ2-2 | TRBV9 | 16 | CASSILGLAGTGELFF
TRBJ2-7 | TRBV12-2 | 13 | CASRPGEGWEQYF
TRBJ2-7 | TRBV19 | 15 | CASSPSGSLHHEQYF
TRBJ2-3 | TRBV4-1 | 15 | CASSPLADGADTQYF
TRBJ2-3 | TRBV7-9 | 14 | CASSSARMTDTQYF
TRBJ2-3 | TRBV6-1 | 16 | CASSESGLAPGDTQYF
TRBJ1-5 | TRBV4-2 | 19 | CASSQEGAGTGASNQPQHF
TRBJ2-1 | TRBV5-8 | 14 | CASSLRDKDNEQFF
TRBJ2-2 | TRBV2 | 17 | CASSGMWGGLNTGELFF
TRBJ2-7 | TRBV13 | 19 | CASSLRGGTPTRSSYEQYF
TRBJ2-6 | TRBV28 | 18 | CASSLGGQGSAGANVLTF
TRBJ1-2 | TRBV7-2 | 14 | CASSFGQGAGGYTF
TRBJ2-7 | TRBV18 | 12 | CASSQQGSEQYF
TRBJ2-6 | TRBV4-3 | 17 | CASSQESVGSGANVLTF
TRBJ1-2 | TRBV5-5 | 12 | CASTGGNYGYTF
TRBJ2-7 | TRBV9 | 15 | CASSVGLAETYEQYF
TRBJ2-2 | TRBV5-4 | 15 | CASSLIQGNTGELFF